This entry is about one TCR beta chain. Clones were sequenced by immunoSEQ multiplex PCR, and TCRdb holds only the in-frame ones, with some missing. Of some 150,000 clones listed, around 83% are singletons. Living in 24 US areas, the participants were between roughly 18 and 89 years of age. Clinical histories supplied by participants themselves formed the basis of cohort assignment. This entry comes from a study of blood T cell repertoires in COVID-19. The wider study: COVID-19 samples, acute and convalescent, were from the United States, Italy and Spain. Sources were T cells, B-cell-depleted T cells, or PBMCs; the material itself was cDNA or gDNA.

The germline gives CDR1 WNHNN, CDR2 SYGVQD (reference sequence). This CDR3 has 15 amino acids. The V end was cut by 3 bases, the J end by 2 bases, with 11 bases between. This clonotype was obtained from a woman in her forties or fifties in a cohort exposed to, infected with or recovered from COVID-19 (not recorded which). The source material was PBMCs or T cells enriched from blood (not recorded which). The chain couples TRBV10-1 to TRBJ1-3; D is undetermined. The CDR3, as DNA: TGCGCCAGCAGTGACCCAGGCGATCCTGGAAACACCATATATTTT. As protein: CASSDPGDPGNTIYF.